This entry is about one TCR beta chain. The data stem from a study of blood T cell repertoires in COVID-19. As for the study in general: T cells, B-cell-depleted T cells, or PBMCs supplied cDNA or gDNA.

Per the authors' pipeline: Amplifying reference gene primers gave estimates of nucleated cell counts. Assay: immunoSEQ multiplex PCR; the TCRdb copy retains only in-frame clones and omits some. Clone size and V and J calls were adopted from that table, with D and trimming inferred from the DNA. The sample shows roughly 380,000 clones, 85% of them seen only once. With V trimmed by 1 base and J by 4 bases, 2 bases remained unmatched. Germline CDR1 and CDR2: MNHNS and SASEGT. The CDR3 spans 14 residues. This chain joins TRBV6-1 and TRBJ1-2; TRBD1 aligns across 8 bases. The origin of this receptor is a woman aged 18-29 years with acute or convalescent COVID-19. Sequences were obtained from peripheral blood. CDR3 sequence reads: CASSEVGTGYGYTF. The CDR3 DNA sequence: TGTGCCAGCAGTGAAGTCGGGACAGGCTATGGCTACACCTTC.